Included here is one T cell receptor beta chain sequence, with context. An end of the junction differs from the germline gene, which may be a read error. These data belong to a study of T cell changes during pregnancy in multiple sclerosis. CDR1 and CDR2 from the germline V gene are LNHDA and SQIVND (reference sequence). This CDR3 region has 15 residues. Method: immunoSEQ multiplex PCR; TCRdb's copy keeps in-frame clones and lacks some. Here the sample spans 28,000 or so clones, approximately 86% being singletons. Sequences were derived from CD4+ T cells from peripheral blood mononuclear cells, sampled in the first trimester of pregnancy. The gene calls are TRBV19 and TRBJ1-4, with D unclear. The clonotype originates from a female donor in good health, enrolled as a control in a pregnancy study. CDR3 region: CASSTTTATNEKLFF. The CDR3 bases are TGTGCCAGCAGTACTACCACCGCAACTAATGAAAAACTGTTTTTT.